This T cell receptor beta chain was documented in a study of blood T cell repertoires in COVID-19. Original data processing: Using reference gene primer amplification, nucleated cell counts were estimated. Clones were read by immunoSEQ multiplex PCR, and TCRdb kept only the in-frame ones, dropping some. Clone size and the V and J calls come from that table; the DNA yielded D and trimming. The top ten hold 15% to 20% of the sample, which has approximately 180,000 clones, around 73% seen once. The CDR3 length is 16 residues. Per germline, CDR1 LGHNA and CDR2 YNFKEQ. Trimming left V 4 bases short and J 6 bases short, with 18 bases between. Participants, about 18 to 90 years old, spanned under 25 US areas. Cohort placement rested on clinical history that participants reported themselves. Either two negative PCRs, clearance, or symptom resolution qualified Cohort 3 donors as recovered.

The source is a woman aged 50 to 60 who had recovered from COVID-19. The chain is built from TRBV4-2 and TRBJ2-2; maybe TRBD1 (5 bases). The sample comprised PBMCs or T cells enriched from blood (not recorded which). The CDR3 here is CASSPSSQGNSGELFF. The CDR3 DNA reads as TGTGCCAGCAGCCCAAGTAGCCAGGGTAATTCCGGGGAGCTGTTTTTT.